This T cell receptor (beta chain) was recorded in a study of cytomegalovirus exposure and HLA in healthy donors. Study context: Among the roughly 370 genotyped donors, over 70% were placed in the Caucasian-associated ancestry cluster. Whole-study results and caveats: Association with HLA alleles at 0.05 false discovery rate was found for 17,000 or so TCR beta sequences in a later analysis. The authors listed some 160 TCR beta chains as cytomegalovirus-associated.

Primers: 60 Vbeta forward and 13 Jbeta reverse. Profiling relied on immunoSEQ multiplex PCR, and the TCRdb table lists in-frame clones only, not all of them. In the table there are about 150,000 clones, 75% to 90% of which are singletons. The germline V and J ends were trimmed by 4 bases and 5 bases, with 12 bases remaining between them. The germline gives CDR1 GTSNPN, CDR2 SVGIG (reference sequence). The CDR3 has 13 amino acids. A note on this clone: Its antigen is unidentified.

Sequenced input: PBMCs. The rearrangement links TRBV30 to TRBJ2-1, with a tentative D call TRBD2 (5 bases). This TCR was recovered from a woman aged 25-40 years in good health and CMV-seronegative. The CDR3: CAWTIRGDNEQFF. CDR3 DNA: TGTGCCTGGACCATCCGGGGTGACAATGAGCAGTTCTTC. Looking up the rest from reference TRBV30 and TRBJ2-1 gives the full variable domain: SQTIHQWPATLVQPVGSPLSLECTVEGTSNPNLYWYRQAAGRGLQLLFYSVGIGQISSEVPQNLSASRPQDRQFILSSKKLLLSDSGFYLCAWTIRGDNEQFFGPGTRLTVL.